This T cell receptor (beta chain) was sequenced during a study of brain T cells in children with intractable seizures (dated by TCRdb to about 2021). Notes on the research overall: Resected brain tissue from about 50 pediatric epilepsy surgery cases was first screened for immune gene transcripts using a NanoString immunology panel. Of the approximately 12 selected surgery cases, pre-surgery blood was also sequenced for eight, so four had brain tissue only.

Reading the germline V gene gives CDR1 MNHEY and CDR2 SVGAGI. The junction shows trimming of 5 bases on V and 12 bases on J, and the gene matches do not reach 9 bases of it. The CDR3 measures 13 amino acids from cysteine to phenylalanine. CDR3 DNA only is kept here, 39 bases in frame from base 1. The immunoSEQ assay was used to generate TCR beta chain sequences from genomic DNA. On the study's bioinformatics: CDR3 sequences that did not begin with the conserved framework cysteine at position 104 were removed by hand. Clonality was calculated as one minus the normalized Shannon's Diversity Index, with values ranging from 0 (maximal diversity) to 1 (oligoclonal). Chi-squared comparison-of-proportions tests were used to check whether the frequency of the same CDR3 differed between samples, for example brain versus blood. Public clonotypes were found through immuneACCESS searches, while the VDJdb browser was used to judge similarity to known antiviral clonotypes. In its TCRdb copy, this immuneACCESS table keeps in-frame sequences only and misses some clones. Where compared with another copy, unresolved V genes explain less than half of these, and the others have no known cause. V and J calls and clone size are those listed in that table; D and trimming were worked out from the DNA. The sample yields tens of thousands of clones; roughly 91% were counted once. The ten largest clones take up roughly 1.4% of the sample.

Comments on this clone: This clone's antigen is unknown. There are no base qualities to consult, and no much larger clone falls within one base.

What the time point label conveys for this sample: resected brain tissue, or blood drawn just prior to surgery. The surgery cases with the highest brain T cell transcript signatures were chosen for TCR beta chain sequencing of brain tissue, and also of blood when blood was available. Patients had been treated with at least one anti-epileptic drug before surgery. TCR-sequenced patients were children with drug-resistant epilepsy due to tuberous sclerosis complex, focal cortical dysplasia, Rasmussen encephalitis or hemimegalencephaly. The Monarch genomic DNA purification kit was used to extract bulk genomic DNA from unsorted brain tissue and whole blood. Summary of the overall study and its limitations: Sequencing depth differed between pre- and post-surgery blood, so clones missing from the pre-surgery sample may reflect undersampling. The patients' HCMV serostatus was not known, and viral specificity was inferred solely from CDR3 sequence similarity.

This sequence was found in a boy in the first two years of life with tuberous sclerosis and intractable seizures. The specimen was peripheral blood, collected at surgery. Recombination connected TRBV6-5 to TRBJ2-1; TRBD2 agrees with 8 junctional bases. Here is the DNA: TGTGCCAGCAGTCAGAGCGGGACTAGGCGGCAGTTCTTC. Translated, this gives CASSQSGTRRQFF.